This is a list of T cell receptor beta chains from one sample in a study of CD4 T cells in relation to SARS-CoV-2 and coronaviruses. Profiled with immunoSEQ multiplex PCR; TCRdb holds only in-frame clones, not every one. The sample has tens of thousands of clones; around 92% are singletons. Sequences were obtained from naive CD4+ T cells from PBMCs. The origin of the receptors is an adult with COVID-19. Each CDR3 is given with its conserved first and last residue. The D gene is left open where the match is weak. Rows may omit the clone size; those that give it use once, few, many or a size class.

DNA,CDR3,D,size,J,V
TGTGCCAGCAGTTTACGAAGTCTAGCGTTCACCGGGGAGCTGTTTTTT,CASSLRSLAFTGELFF,-,-,TRBJ2-2,TRBV28
TGTGCCAGCAGTTTAGAGGGACAGGGGAACACTGAAGCTTTCTTT,CASSLEGQGNTEAFF,TRBD1,-,TRBJ1-1,TRBV27
TGTGCCAGGGGAGGGCCCCTGACAGCCTCTGTGATTAATGAAAAACTGTTTTTT,CARGGPLTASVINEKLFF,-,-,TRBJ1-4,TRBV9
TGTGCCACCAGTGGACAAGGGAGTAGCAATCAGCCCCAGCATTTT,CATSGQGSSNQPQHF,-,-,TRBJ1-5,TRBV24-1
TGTGCCAGCAGCCTGCCCAGGACAGGTTCAGAGACCCAGTACTTC,CASSLPRTGSETQYF,TRBD1,-,TRBJ2-5,TRBV7-9
TGTGCCAGCAGCTTGGCCGTTTCCCCTAACTACGAGCAGTACTTC,CASSLAVSPNYEQYF,-,once,TRBJ2-7,TRBV11-2
TGTGCCAGCAGCCCCGGGACAGGGGCGACAGATACGCAGTATTTT,CASSPGTGATDTQYF,TRBD1,-,TRBJ2-3,TRBV7-9
TGCGCCAGCAGCCAAGCACCAAACTATGGCTACACCTTC,CASSQAPNYGYTF,-,-,TRBJ1-2,TRBV4-3
TGCAGTGCTAGTCGCAGTAGCAATCAGCCCCAGCATTTT,CSASRSSNQPQHF,-,-,TRBJ1-5,TRBV20-1
TGTGCCTCCTCGACCCTTACCTACGAGCAGTACTTC,CASSTLTYEQYF,-,-,TRBJ2-7,TRBV28
TGTGCCAGCCACAGGGACCCCTATGCTATTGAGCAGTTCTTC,CASHRDPYAIEQFF,-,once,TRBJ2-1,TRBV6-5
TGTGCCAGCAGTGTAGACAGGGGGAGTCAGCCCCAGCATTTT,CASSVDRGSQPQHF,TRBD1,-,TRBJ1-5,TRBV3-1/TRBV3-2
TGTGCCAGCAGAAGGGCCGATGAGCAGTTCTTC,CASRRADEQFF,-,-,TRBJ2-1,TRBV6-5
TGTGCCAGCAGTCCTCCTAGCGGGGCCGTAGATAGCACAGATACGCAGTATTTT,CASSPPSGAVDSTDTQYF,TRBD2,-,TRBJ2-3,TRBV27